Shown below are 11 T cell receptor beta chains from a single sample sequenced in a study of cytomegalovirus exposure and HLA in healthy donors. 13 Jbeta primers and 60 Vbeta primers were used for the PCR. Some clones are missing from TCRdb's copy, which holds only in-frame ones; the method was immunoSEQ multiplex PCR. The sample carries 150,000 or so clones, 75% to 80% recorded once. Specimen: PBMCs. All receptors derive from a male donor in good health and CMV-seronegative.

The chain combines TRBV5-4 with TRBJ2-5; D call uncertain. The CDR3 spans 13 residues. Germline lookup yields CDR1 SGHNT and CDR2 YYREEE (reference sequence). V lost 2 bases, J lost 3 bases, and 8 bases lay in between. The CDR3 is CASSFGAEETQYF. CDR3 DNA sequence: TGTGCCAGCAGCTTCGGAGCAGAAGAGACCCAGTACTTC.

The V gene is TRBV7-2, the J gene TRBJ1-2, with a possible D match to TRBD1 (6 bases). The CDR3 contains 16 residues. Trimming left V 5 bases short and J 4 bases short, with 20 bases between. Germline CDR1 reads SGHTA; CDR2 reads FQGNSA. The CDR3 loop is CASSLQGPSPSYGYTF. CDR3 DNA sequence: TGTGCCAGCAGCCTCCAGGGGCCCTCCCCATCCTATGGCTACACCTTC. Combining the CDR3 with reference TRBV7-2 and TRBJ1-2 gives the whole variable domain GAGVSQSPSNKVTEKGKDVELRCDPISGHTALYWYRQSLGQGLEFLIYFQGNSAPDKSGLPSDRFSAERTGGSVSTLTIQRTQQEDSAVYLCASSLQGPSPSYGYTFGSGTRLTVV.

The chain has TRBV12-5 and TRBJ1-2; 11 positions agree with TRBD1. Per the germline V gene, CDR1 is LGHNT and CDR2 is FRNRAP. V trimming: 3 bases; J trimming: 5 bases; junction bases outside the gene matches: 5. The CDR3 loop spans 15 amino acids. Here the CDR3 reads CASGFGQGALYGYTF. In nucleotides, the CDR3 is TGTGCTAGTGGTTTCGGACAGGGGGCGTTATATGGCTACACCTTC.

The rearrangement links TRBV2 to TRBJ1-1; D might be TRBD1 (6 bases). V was cut by 6 bases and J by 5 bases, with 10 bases left in between. CDR1 and CDR2 (germline): SNHLY, FYNNEI. The length of the CDR3 is 12 residues. CDR3 in DNA: TGTGCCAGCAGGGACAGTCAAACTGAAGCTTTCTTT. Translating gives CASRDSQTEAFF.

The CDR3 DNA reads TGTGCCAGTAGTATAGACGGAGGGTGGGATGGCTACACCTTC. Protein product: CASSIDGGWDGYTF. This chain links TRBV19 with TRBJ1-2; D call uncertain. The CDR3 length is 14 residues. Trimming stripped 0 bases from V and 6 bases from J, with 11 bases between. Per germline, CDR1 LNHDA and CDR2 SQIVND (reference sequence).

CDR3 DNA: TGCGCCAGCAGCTGGAGACAGGGGGGAGTGAACACTGAAGCTTTCTTT. Translated, it gives CASSWRQGGVNTEAFF. The chain combines TRBV5-1 with TRBJ1-1; 9 nucleotides match TRBD1. The CDR3 loop spans 16 amino acids. With V trimmed by 3 bases and J by 0 bases, 6 bases remained unmatched. The germline V gene encodes CDR1 SGHRS and CDR2 YFSETQ.

The chain combines TRBV21-1 with TRBJ2-7; the D call of TRBD1 is as the table states it, not checked on the DNA. TRBV21-1 represents a pseudogene. The CDR3 loop spans 14 amino acids. As DNA, the CDR3 is TGTGCCAGCAGCGGGACAGGGAAATCCCACGAGCAGTACTTC. It translates to CASSGTGKSHEQYF.

V is TRBV10-3 and J is TRBJ2-1, with TRBD2 as a possible D gene (7 bases). The germline CDR1 and CDR2 sequences are ENHRY and SYGVKD. This CDR3 is 16 amino acids long. Trimming removed 8 bases at V and 1 base at J, with 18 bases between. This CDR3 reads CAIGRTGGASYNEQFF. The CDR3 coding sequence is TGTGCCATCGGGCGAACTGGGGGGGCTTCCTACAATGAGCAGTTCTTC.

The chain joins TRBV4-3 to TRBJ1-3, with D hard to call. Trimming left V 3 bases short and J 0 bases short, with 9 bases between. Germline-derived CDR1 and CDR2 are LGHNA and YSLEER. This CDR3 is built from 15 residues. The CDR3 loop reads CASSQQWLSGNTIYF. For the CDR3, the DNA is TGCGCCAGCAGCCAGCAGTGGCTCTCTGGAAACACCATATATTTT.

This chain links TRBV27 with TRBJ1-3; D might be TRBD1 (5 bases). The CDR3 loop spans 14 amino acids. Germline CDR1 and CDR2: MNHEY and SMNVEV (reference sequence). V gave up 5 bases and J gave up 3 bases, with 11 bases separating them. CDR3 bases: TGTGCCAGCAGTGCCAGGGTTGGTGGAAACACCATATATTTT. This translates into CASSARVGGNTIYF.

CDR3 region: CASSWAGGNQPQHF. The CDR3 coding sequence is TGCGCCAGCAGCTGGGCGGGGGGCAATCAGCCCCAGCATTTT. J is TRBJ1-5 and V is TRBV5-1; TRBD1 might be the D (5 bases). This CDR3 has 14 residues. The germline V gene encodes CDR1 SGHRS and CDR2 YFSETQ. Trimming removed 3 bases from V and 2 bases from J, with 9 bases in between.